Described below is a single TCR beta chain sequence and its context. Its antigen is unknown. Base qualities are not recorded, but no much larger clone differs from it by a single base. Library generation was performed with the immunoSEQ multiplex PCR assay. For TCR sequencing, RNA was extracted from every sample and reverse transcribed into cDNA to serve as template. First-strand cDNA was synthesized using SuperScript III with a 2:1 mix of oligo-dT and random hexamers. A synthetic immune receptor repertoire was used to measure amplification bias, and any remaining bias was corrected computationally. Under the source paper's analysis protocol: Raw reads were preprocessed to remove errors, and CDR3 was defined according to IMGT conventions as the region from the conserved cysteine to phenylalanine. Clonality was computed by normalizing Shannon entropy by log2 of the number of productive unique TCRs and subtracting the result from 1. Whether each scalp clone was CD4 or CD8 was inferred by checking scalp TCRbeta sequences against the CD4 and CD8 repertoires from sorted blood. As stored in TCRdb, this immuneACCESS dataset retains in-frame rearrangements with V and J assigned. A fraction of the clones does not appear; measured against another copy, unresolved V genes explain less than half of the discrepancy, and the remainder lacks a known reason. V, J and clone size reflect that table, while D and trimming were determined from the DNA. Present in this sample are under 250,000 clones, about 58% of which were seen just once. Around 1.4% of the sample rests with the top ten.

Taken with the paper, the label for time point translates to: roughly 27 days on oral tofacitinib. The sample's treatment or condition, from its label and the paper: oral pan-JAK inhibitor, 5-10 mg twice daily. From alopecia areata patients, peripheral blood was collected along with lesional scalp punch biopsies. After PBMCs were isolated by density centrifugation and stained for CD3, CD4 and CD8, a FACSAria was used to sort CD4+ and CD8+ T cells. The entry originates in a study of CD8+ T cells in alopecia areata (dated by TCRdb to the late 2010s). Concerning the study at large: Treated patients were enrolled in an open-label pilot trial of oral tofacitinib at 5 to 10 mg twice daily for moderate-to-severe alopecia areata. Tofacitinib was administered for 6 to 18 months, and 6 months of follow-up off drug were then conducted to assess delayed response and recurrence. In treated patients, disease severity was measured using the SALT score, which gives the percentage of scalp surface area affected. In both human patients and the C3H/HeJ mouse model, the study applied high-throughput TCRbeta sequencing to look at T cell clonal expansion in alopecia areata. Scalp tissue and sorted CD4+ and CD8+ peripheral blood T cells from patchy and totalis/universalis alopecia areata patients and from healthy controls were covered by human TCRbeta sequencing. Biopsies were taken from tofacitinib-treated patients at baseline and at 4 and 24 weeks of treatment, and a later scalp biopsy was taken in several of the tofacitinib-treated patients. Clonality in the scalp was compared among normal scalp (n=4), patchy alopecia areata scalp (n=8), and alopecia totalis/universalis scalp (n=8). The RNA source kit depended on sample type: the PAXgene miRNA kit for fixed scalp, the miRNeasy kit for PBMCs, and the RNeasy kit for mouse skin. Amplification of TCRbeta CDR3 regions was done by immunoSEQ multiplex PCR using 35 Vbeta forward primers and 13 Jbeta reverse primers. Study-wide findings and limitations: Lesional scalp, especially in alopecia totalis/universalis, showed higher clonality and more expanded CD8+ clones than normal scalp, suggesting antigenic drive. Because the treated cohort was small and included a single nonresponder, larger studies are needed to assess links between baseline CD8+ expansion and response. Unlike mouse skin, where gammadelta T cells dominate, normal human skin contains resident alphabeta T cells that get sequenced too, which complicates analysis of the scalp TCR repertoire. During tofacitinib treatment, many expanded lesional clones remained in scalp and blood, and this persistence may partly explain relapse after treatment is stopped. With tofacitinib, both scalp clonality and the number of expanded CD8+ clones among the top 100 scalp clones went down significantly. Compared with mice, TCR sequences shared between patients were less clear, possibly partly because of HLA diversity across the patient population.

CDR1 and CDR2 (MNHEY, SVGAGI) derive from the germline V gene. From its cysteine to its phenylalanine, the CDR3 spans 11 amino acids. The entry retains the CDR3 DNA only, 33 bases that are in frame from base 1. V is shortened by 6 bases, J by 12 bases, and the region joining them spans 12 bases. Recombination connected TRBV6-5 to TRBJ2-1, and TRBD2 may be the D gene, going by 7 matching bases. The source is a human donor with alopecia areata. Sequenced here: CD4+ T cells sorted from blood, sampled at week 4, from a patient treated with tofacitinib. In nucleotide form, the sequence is TGTGCCAGCAGCCAGGGGAGGGGGCAGTTCTTC. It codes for CASSQGRGQFF.